Presented here are 18 T cell receptor beta chains from one specimen sequenced in a study of cytotoxic CD8 clonotypes in ibrutinib-treated CLL. Sequenced by immunoSEQ multiplex PCR; TCRdb stores in-frame clones only, minus some. The sample has 120,000 to 150,000 clones, roughly 90% seen once. The input for sequencing was PBMCs, taken after 12 months of ibrutinib treatment. The source is a human donor with chronic lymphocytic leukemia.

This clone was observed once. The chain recombines TRBV7-2 with TRBJ1-3; D perhaps matches TRBD1 (6 bases). V dropped 3 bases and J dropped 1 base, with 10 bases sitting between them. The CDR3 has 15 residues. The V gene's germline CDR1 is SGHTA and CDR2 FQGNSA. CDR3 loop: CASSFSQGSGNTIYF. CDR3 DNA sequence: TGTGCCAGCAGCTTTTCGCAGGGGTCTGGAAACACCATATATTTT.

The chain links TRBV7-2 to TRBJ2-3; 7 positions agree with TRBD2. Trimming took 2 bases from V and 4 from J; bases not matched to a gene: 3. CDR1 SGHTA and CDR2 FQGNSA come from the germline V gene. CDR3 length: 14 residues. The CDR3 loop is CASSLQAGPDTQYF. The CDR3 bases are TGTGCCAGCAGCTTACAAGCGGGACCAGATACGCAGTATTTT.

V usage is TRBV6-6 and J usage is TRBJ2-7; 7 nucleotides agree with TRBD2. The trim removed 5 bases at V and 7 bases at J, leaving 8 bases unmatched. CDR3 length: 13 amino acids. Germline V gene lookup returns CDR1 MNHNY and CDR2 SVGAGI (reference sequence). The chain's CDR3 is CASSSSGIGEQYF. For the CDR3, the DNA is TGTGCCAGCAGTAGCAGCGGGATCGGAGAGCAGTACTTC.

The genes are TRBV29-1 and TRBJ2-5; D is unresolved. Germline values: CDR1 SQVTM, CDR2 ANQGSEA. This CDR3 contains 13 residues. V was cut by 3 bases and J by 1 base, with 9 bases left in between. The CDR3 nucleotides read TGCAGCGTTGACACGCCTCTCCAAGAGACCCAGTACTTC. Residues: CSVDTPLQETQYF.

This sequence joins TRBV5-1 and TRBJ2-5; D unclear. The germline V gene encodes CDR1 SGHRS and CDR2 YFSETQ. V was cut by 0 bases and J by 5 bases, with 11 bases left in between. The CDR3 consists of 14 residues. The CDR3 nucleotides are TGCGCCAGCAGCTTGGAATTGGTGCGGGAGACCCAGTACTTC. Its protein is CASSLELVRETQYF.

V gene TRBV11-1 combines with J gene TRBJ2-1; TRBD1 aligns across 7 bases. Germline V lookup: CDR1 SGHAT, CDR2 FQDESV (reference sequence). This CDR3 region has 12 residues. V was pared by 4 bases and J by 9 bases, with 3 bases of the junction left unmatched. The CDR3 DNA is TGTGCCAGCAGCTCCCACAGGGGTGAGCAGTTCTTC. The encoded protein is CASSSHRGEQFF. Combining the CDR3 with reference TRBV11-1 and TRBJ2-1 gives the whole variable domain EAEVAQSPRYKITEKSQAVAFWCDPISGHATLYWYRQILGQGPELLVQFQDESVVDDSQLPKDRFSAERLKGVDSTLKIQPAELGDSAMYLCASSSHRGEQFFGPGTRLTVL.

The chain uses TRBV9 and TRBJ2-3; possible D gene TRBD1, 6 bases. V lost 3 bases to trimming and J lost 0 bases, with 8 bases between them. The germline V gene has CDR1 SGDLS and CDR2 YYNGEE. The CDR3 covers 14 residues. The chain's CDR3 is CASSGGLSTDTQYF. The DNA of the CDR3 is TGTGCCAGCAGCGGGGGGCTTAGCACAGATACGCAGTATTTT.

The rearrangement links TRBV9 to TRBJ2-1; TRBD1 aligns across 9 bases. This CDR3 comprises 16 residues. Trimming cost V 2 bases and J 8 bases; bases outside gene matches: 11. Germline CDR1 and CDR2: SGDLS and YYNGEE. The CDR3: CASSVTGTGFGDEQFF. In nucleotides, the CDR3 is TGTGCCAGCAGCGTGACCGGGACAGGGTTTGGGGATGAGCAGTTCTTC.

The rearrangement uses TRBV7-3 and TRBJ2-2, with TRBD2 identical over 7 bases. CDR3 length equals 16 residues. The germline CDR1 and CDR2 sequences are SGHTA and FQGTGA. J was trimmed by 0 bases and V by 4 bases; bases with no gene match: 5. In DNA form, the CDR3 reads TGTGCCAGCAGCTCAGCGGGGCTTGCGAACACCGGGGAGCTGTTTTTT. Amino acids: CASSSAGLANTGELFF.

Comments on this clone: One end of the junction fails to match germline, which may point to a read error. V usage is TRBV2 and J usage is TRBJ1-1; perhaps TRBD1 as D (5 bases). The CDR3 sequence is 14 residues long. From germline, CDR1 is SNHLY and CDR2 FYNNEI. CDR3 nucleotide sequence: TGTGCCAGCAGAGAAGGAGGACAGAACACTGAAGCTTTCTTT. Residues: CASREGGQNTEAFF.

The genes are TRBV27 and TRBJ2-7; a weak D match, TRBD1 (6 bases). CDR3 length equals 13 residues. Germline values: CDR1 MNHEY, CDR2 SMNVEV (reference sequence). Trimming stripped 5 bases from V and 3 bases from J, with 11 bases between. The CDR3, as DNA: TGTGCCAGCAGTGGTGGACAGATCTACGAGCAGTACTTC. Translation: CASSGGQIYEQYF.

The rearrangement links TRBV11-3 to TRBJ2-2; 9 bases fit TRBD1. This CDR3 is 16 amino acids long. Germline assignment: CDR1 SGHNT and CDR2 YENEEA. The trim removed 8 bases at V and 3 bases at J, leaving 10 bases unmatched. The CDR3 nucleotides are TGTGCCAGCGCGCCTACAGGGGGCTCGGACACCGGGGAGCTGTTTTTT. Amino acids: CASAPTGGSDTGELFF.

The chain employs TRBV7-8 and TRBJ1-5; 9 bases align to TRBD1. CDR1 is SGHVS and CDR2 is FQNEAQ in the germline V gene. V gave up 5 bases and J gave up 5 bases; unmatched junction bases: 13. This CDR3 comprises 17 residues. The CDR3 nucleotides are TGTGCCAGCAGCCTGAAGTGGGGGACAGGGAGTCATCAGCCCCAGCATTTT. Translating it yields CASSLKWGTGSHQPQHF.

V and J are TRBV5-4 and TRBJ2-7; 7 bases are shared with TRBD2. The junction had 17 bases not matched to a gene; V was cut back by 6 bases and J by 5 bases. Germline CDR1 reads SGHNT; CDR2 reads YYREEE (reference sequence). This CDR3 region has 16 residues. For the CDR3, the DNA is TGTGCCAGCACCCGAGGGACCTCGGCGGGAGAGAACGAGCAGTACTTC. Translation: CASTRGTSAGENEQYF. The full variable domain, in which reference TRBV5-4 and TRBJ2-7 provide the parts outside the CDR3, is ETGVTQSPTHLIKTRGQQVTLRCSSQSGHNTVSWYQQALGQGPQFIFQYYREEENGRGNFPPRFSGLQFPNYSSELNVNALELDDSALYLCASTRGTSAGENEQYFGPGTRLTVT.

This clone was seen only a few times. The chain couples TRBV19 to TRBJ2-1; the match to TRBD2 covers 14 bases. Germline V gene data show CDR1 as LNHDA and CDR2 as SQIVND (reference sequence). The CDR3 loop spans 16 amino acids. V dropped 3 bases and J dropped 8; count of bases not matched to a gene: 6. CDR3 loop: CASSIPGLAGGHEQFF. The CDR3 DNA reads as TGTGCCAGTAGTATCCCTGGACTAGCGGGAGGCCATGAGCAGTTCTTC.

This rearrangement joins TRBV14 to TRBJ2-3, with TRBD2 identical over 8 bases. Germline V gene lookup returns CDR1 SGHDN and CDR2 FVKESK. Trimming at V came to 6 bases and at J to 4 bases, leaving 9 bases not matched to a gene. The CDR3 is 15 residues long. CDR3 loop: CASSRGLGESDTQYF. In nucleotides, the CDR3 is TGTGCCAGCAGTCGGGGACTAGGAGAATCAGATACGCAGTATTTT.

This clone was observed a single time. This rearrangement joins TRBV9 to TRBJ1-2; the D gene is possibly TRBD1 (6 bases). V lost 3 bases to trimming and J lost 3 bases, with 18 bases between them. The length of the CDR3 is 16 residues. Germline CDR1 SGDLS, CDR2 YYNGEE. The CDR3 sequence: CASSGYGQKRDYGYTF. As DNA, the CDR3 is TGTGCCAGCAGCGGATACGGACAGAAACGGGACTATGGCTACACCTTC.

V is TRBV28 and J is TRBJ2-1, with TRBD2 as a possible D gene (6 bases). The V gene lost 3 bases and the J gene lost 3 bases, with 12 bases spanning the gap. CDR3 size: 15 residues. CDR1 is MDHEN and CDR2 is SYDVKM in the germline V gene. Here the CDR3 DNA reads TGTGCCAGCAGTTTGGAGGGAGAAGGCTACAATGAGCAGTTCTTC. Encoded protein: CASSLEGEGYNEQFF.